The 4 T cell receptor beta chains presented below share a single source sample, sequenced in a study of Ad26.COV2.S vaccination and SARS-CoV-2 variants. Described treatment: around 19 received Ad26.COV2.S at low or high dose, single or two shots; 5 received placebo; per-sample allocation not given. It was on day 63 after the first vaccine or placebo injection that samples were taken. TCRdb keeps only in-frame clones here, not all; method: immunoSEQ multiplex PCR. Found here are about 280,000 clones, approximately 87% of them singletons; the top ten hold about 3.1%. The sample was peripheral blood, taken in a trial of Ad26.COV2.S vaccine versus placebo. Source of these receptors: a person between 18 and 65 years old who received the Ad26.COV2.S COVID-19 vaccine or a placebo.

The CDR3 nucleotides read TGTGCCAGCAGTTACTCGCAGGGGGCTGGTGAAAAACTGTTTTTT. Its translation: CASSYSQGAGEKLFF. This chain uses TRBV6-5 with TRBJ1-4, with 8 bases fitting TRBD1. With 0 bases clipped from V and 7 bases from J, the junction kept 4 bases outside the gene matches. Germline lookup yields CDR1 MNHEY and CDR2 SVGAGI. This CDR3 is built from 15 residues.

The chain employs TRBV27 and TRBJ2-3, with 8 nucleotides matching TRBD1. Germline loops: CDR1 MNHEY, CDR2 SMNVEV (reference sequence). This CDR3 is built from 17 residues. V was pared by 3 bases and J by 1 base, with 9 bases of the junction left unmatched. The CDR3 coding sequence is TGTGCCAGCAGTTTGCTCGGACAGGGTGTGGGCACAGATACGCAGTATTTT. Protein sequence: CASSLLGQGVGTDTQYF.

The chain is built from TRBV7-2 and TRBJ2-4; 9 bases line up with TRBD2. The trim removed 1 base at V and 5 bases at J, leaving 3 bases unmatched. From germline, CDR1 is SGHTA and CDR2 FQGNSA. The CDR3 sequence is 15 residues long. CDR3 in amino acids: CASSLEPSGENIQYF. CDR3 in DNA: TGTGCCAGCAGCTTAGAACCTAGCGGGGAAAACATTCAGTACTTC.

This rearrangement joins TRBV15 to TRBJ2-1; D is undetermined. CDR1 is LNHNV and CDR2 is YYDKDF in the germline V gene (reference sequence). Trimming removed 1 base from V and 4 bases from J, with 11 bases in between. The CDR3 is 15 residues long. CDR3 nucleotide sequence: TGTGCCACCAGCAGAGGCCCTGACATATACAATGAGCAGTTCTTC. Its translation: CATSRGPDIYNEQFF.